The 7 T cell receptor beta chains below were found in one sample sequenced in a study of a mutant IDH1 vaccine in newly diagnosed glioma. Time point: week 35, safety follow-up. Topical imiquimod accompanied each vaccine dose, which consisted of 300 ug of mutant IDH1 20-mer peptide. The assay was immunoSEQ multiplex PCR, and TCRdb's table has in-frame clones only and misses some. The sample yields about 33,000 clones, roughly 80% seen once. These receptors' targets are unknown. The sequencing here drew on PBMCs, taken from a glioma patient whose treatment included an IDH1 peptide vaccine. These receptors all come from a woman younger than 30 with glioma.

The chain employs TRBV19 and TRBJ1-2; D is uncertain. This CDR3 region has 15 residues. Trimming shortened V by 4 bases and J by 1 base, and 13 bases separated the two germline ends. CDR1 LNHDA and CDR2 SQIVND come from the germline V gene (reference sequence). The CDR3 region is CASSTARVYNYGYTF. CDR3 sequence (DNA): TGTGCCAGTAGTACGGCAAGGGTATATAACTATGGCTACACCTTC.

This chain connects TRBV1 to TRBJ2-7; the D call of TRBD1 is as the table states it, not checked on the DNA. TRBV1 is designated a pseudogene. The CDR3 sequence is 14 residues long. DNA for the CDR3: TGCACCAGCAGCCATATTAGTAGGGGGTTCGGGCAGTACTTC. Its translation is CTSSHISRGFGQYF.

This clone was observed once. The chain is built from TRBV19 and TRBJ2-7; no clear D gene. This CDR3 comprises 15 residues. Between the trimmed V and J ends, which lost 3 bases and 1 base, there was a span of 13 bases. The germline V gene encodes CDR1 LNHDA and CDR2 SQIVND (reference sequence). CDR3 residues: CASSIGALISYEQYF. The CDR3 coding sequence is TGTGCCAGTAGTATTGGCGCACTTATTTCCTACGAGCAGTACTTC.

The chain uses TRBV27 and TRBJ1-1, with no clear D. This CDR3 region has 15 residues. Germline V gene lookup returns CDR1 MNHEY and CDR2 SMNVEV (reference sequence). The ends were cut back, 6 bases at V and 2 bases at J, with 16 bases in the middle. Here the CDR3 DNA reads TGTGCCAGCAGCTTCACCTTCTCAGGAAACACTGAAGCTTTCTTT. Encoded protein: CASSFTFSGNTEAFF.

This clone was found once. This sequence joins TRBV5-1 and TRBJ2-5; the D is unclear. Germline V gives CDR1 SGHRS, CDR2 YFSETQ. Trimming left V 0 bases short and J 0 bases short, with 12 bases between. The length of the CDR3 is 16 residues. The CDR3 DNA sequence: TGCGCCAGCAGCTTGGATGGCAGACTTCACCAAGAGACCCAGTACTTC. Its translation is CASSLDGRLHQETQYF.

J is TRBJ2-1 and V is TRBV2; the D gene is possibly TRBD2 (5 bases). Germline assignment: CDR1 SNHLY and CDR2 FYNNEI. The CDR3 has 16 residues. Deletions cut 3 bases from V and 0 bases from J, with 12 bases between. The CDR3 region is CASSDLRGSSYNEQFF. CDR3 bases: TGTGCCAGCAGTGATCTTCGAGGGAGCTCCTACAATGAGCAGTTCTTC.

The V gene is TRBV12-1, the J gene TRBJ2-5; the D call of TRBD1 is as the table states it, not checked on the DNA. TRBV12-1 is a documented pseudogene. The CDR3 has 15 amino acids. The CDR3 spells CASSSAYRSQETQYF. The CDR3 DNA follows: TGTGCCAGCAGCTCAGCTTACAGGAGTCAAGAGACCCAGTACTTC.